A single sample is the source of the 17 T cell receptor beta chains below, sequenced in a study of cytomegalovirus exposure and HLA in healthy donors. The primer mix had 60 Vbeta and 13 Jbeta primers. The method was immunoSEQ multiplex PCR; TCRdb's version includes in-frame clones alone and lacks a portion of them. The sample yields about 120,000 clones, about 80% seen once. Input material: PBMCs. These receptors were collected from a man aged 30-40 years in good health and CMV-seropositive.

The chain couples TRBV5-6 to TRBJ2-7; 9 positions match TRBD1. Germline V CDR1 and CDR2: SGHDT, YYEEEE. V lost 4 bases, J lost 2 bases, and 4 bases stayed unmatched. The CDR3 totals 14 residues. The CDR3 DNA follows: TGTGCCAGCAGCCTAGGGGACAGGGCCTACGAGCAGTACTTC. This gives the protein CASSLGDRAYEQYF.

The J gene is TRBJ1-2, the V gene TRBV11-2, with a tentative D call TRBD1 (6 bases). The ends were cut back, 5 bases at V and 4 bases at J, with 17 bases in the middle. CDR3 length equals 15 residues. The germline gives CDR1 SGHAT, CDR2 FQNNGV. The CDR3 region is CASSLKLDRPYGYTF. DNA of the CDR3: TGTGCCAGCAGCCTAAAACTGGACAGACCCTATGGCTACACCTTC.

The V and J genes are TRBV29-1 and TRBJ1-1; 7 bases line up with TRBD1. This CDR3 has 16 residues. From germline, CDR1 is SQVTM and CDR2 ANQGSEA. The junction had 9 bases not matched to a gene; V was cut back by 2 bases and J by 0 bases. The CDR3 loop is CSVERGRGQLNTEAFF. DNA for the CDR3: TGCAGCGTTGAACGCGGGAGGGGACAGTTGAACACTGAAGCTTTCTTT.

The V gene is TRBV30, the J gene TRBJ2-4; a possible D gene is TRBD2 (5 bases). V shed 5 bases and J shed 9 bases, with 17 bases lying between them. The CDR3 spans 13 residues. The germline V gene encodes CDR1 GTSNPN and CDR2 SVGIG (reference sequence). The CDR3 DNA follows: TGTGCCTGGTCGAGACCCGGGGAAGGCATTCAGTACTTC. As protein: CAWSRPGEGIQYF. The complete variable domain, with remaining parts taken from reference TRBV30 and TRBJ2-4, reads SQTIHQWPATLVQPVGSPLSLECTVEGTSNPNLYWYRQAAGRGLQLLFYSVGIGQISSEVPQNLSASRPQDRQFILSSKKLLLSDSGFYLCAWSRPGEGIQYFGAGTRLSVL.

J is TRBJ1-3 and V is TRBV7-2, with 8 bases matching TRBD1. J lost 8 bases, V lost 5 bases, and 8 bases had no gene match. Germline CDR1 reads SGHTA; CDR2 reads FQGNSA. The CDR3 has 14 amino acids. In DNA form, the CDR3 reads TGTGCCAGCAGCCCAGGACAGGGTGGCTACACCATATATTTT. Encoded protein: CASSPGQGGYTIYF.

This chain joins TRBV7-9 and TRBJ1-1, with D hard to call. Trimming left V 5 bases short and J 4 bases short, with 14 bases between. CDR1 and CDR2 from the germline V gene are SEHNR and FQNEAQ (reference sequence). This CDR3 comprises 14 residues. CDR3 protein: CASSETNRVTEAFF. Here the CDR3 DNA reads TGTGCCAGCAGCGAGACAAACAGAGTCACTGAAGCTTTCTTT.

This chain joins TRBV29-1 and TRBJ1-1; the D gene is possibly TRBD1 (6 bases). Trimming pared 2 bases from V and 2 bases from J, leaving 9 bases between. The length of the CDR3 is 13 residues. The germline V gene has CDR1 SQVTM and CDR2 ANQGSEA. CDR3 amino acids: CSVEKDSNTEAFF. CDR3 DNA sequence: TGCAGCGTTGAAAAGGACAGCAACACTGAAGCTTTCTTT.

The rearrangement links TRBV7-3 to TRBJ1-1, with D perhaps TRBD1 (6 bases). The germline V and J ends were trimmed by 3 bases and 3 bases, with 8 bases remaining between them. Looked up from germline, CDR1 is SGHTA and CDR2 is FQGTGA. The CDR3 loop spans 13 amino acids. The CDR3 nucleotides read TGTGCCAGCAGCTTGCCAGGGGACACTGAAGCTTTCTTT. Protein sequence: CASSLPGDTEAFF.

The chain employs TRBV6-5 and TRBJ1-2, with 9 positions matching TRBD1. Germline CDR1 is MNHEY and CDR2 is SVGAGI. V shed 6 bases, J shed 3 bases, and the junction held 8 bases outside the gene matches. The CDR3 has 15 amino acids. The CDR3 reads CASRYRTGGHYGYTF. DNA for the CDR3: TGTGCCAGCAGGTACCGCACAGGGGGCCACTATGGCTACACCTTC.

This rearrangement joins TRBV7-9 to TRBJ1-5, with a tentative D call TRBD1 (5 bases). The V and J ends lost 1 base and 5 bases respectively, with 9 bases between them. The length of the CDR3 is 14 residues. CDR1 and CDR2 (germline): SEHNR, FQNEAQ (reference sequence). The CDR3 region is CASSLGKGHQPQHF. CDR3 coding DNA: TGTGCCAGCAGCTTAGGAAAGGGGCATCAGCCCCAGCATTTT.

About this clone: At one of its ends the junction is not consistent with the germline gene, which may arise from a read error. The CDR3 region is CASHPGQGARGHTF. CDR3 DNA: TGTGCCAGCCACCCGGGACAGGGGGCGCGTGGCCACACCTTC. This chain joins TRBV7-9 and TRBJ1-2, with 12 nucleotides matching TRBD1. This CDR3 has 14 amino acids. CDR1 is SEHNR, CDR2 FQNEAQ, per germline (reference sequence).

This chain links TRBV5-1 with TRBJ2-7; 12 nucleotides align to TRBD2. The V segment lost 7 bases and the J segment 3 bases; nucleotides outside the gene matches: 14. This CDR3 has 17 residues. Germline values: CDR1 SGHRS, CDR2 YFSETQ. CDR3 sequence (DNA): TGCGCCAGCGGCCGCGGACTAGCGGGGACGCACTACTACGAGCAGTACTTC. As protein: CASGRGLAGTHYYEQYF. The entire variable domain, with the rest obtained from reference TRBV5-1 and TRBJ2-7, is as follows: KAGVTQTPRYLIKTRGQQVTLSCSPISGHRSVSWYQQTPGQGLQFLFEYFSETQRNKGNFPGRFSGRQFSNSRSEMNVSTLELGDSALYLCASGRGLAGTHYYEQYFGPGTRLTVT.

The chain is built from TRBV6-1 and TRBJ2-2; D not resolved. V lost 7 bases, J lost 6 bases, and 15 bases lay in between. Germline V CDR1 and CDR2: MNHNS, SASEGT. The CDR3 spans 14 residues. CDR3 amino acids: CASKSQEQAGELFF. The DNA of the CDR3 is TGTGCCAGCAAGAGCCAGGAACAAGCCGGGGAGCTGTTTTTT.

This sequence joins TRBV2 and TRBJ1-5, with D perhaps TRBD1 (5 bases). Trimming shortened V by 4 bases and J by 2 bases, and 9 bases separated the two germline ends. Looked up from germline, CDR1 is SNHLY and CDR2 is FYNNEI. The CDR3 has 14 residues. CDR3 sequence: CASSAATGNQPQHF. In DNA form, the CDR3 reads TGTGCCAGCAGTGCGGCGACAGGCAATCAGCCCCAGCATTTT.

CDR3 region: CASSAFGTDTYEQYF. The CDR3 DNA is TGTGCCAGTAGTGCGTTCGGGACAGACACCTACGAGCAGTACTTC. This chain connects TRBV19 to TRBJ2-7; 7 bases align to TRBD1. CDR1 and CDR2 from the germline V gene are LNHDA and SQIVND (reference sequence). The CDR3 runs 15 residues. V was clipped by 5 bases and J by 2 bases; unmatched bases: 9.

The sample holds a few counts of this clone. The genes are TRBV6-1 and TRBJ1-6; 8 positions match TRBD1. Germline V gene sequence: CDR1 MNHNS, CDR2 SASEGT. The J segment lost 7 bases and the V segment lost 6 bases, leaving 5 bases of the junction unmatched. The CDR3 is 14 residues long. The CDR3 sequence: CASSQTGENSPLHF. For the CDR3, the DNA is TGTGCCAGCAGCCAGACAGGGGAGAATTCACCCCTCCACTTT.

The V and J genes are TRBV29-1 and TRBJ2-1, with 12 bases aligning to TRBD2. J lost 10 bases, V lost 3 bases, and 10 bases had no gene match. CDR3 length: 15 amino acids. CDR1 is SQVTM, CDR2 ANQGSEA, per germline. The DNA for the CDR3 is TGCAGCGTTGAGTCGCTAGCGGGGGGGCCGGGGGAGCAGTTCTTC. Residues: CSVESLAGGPGEQFF.